What follows describes a single T cell receptor beta chain. It has no known antigen specificity. Qualities for individual bases were not recorded, and no much larger clone is one base off. This sample was included in a study of T-cell reconstitution after alpha-beta-depleted transplantation in children (dated by TCRdb to about 2016). For the wider study: The study quantitatively tracked T-cell immune reconstitution after TCRalphabeta/CD19-depleted allogeneic hematopoietic cell transplantation in children using TCR repertoire profiling.

The method was PCR. Sequenced on an Illumina HiSeq 2500. TCR library preparation used molecular barcoding, with unique molecular identifiers applied to normalize quantification of the TCRbeta repertoire. Using fastp trimming at Q25 and MiXCR clonotype assembly, TCRdb reanalyzed the public sequencing data and kept in-frame beta chains. Each CDR3 protein appears once, grouped with its most common genes and DNA. The sample yields approximately 420,000 distinct CDR3 sequences; approximately 10% were counted once. The leading ten clones occupy nearly 5.5% of the sample. For this chain, trimming is 1 base at the V end and 1 base at the J end, and the number of junction bases without a gene match is 3. From its cysteine to its phenylalanine, the CDR3 spans 17 amino acids. CDR3 DNA is the only sequence kept; it has 51 bases, read in frame from the first base. From the germline V gene, CDR1 is SGHAT and CDR2 is FQNNGV.

This TCR was sampled from a human donor who donated a stem cell graft to a child with acute myeloid leukemia. In this chain, TRBV11-2 is recombined with TRBJ2-2, and 10 junction bases match TRBD2. The material was PBMCs from the stem cell graft donor, obtained from the stem cell graft. The CDR3 reads CASSLARTSGNTGELFF. The base sequence is TGTGCCAGCAGCTTAGCCCGGACTAGCGGGAACACCGGGGAGCTGTTTTTT.